A single sample gave rise to the 9 T cell receptor beta chains below, sequenced in a study of beta chain features in type 1 diabetes. Findings and caveats of the study: There was a moderate but significant shortening of TCRB CDR3s in all four CD4+ subsets of Type 1 diabetes patients.

These receptors lack a known antigen. Investigators reverse transcribed all isolated RNA, so they sequenced expressed TCRB transcripts. Assay: immunoSEQ multiplex PCR; the TCRdb copy retains only in-frame clones and omits some. The sample records hundreds of thousands of clones, about an eighth being singletons. Sample: naive CD4+ T cells from blood. The source is a young man with type 1 diabetes.

V is TRBV7-9 and J is TRBJ2-1, with 10 bases that match TRBD1. CDR3 length equals 15 residues. J was trimmed by 7 bases and V by 4 bases; bases with no gene match: 7. Germline CDR1 SEHNR, CDR2 FQNEAQ (reference sequence). The CDR3 nucleotides read TGTGCCAGCAGCTCCCGACAGGGGGCGAGGAATGAGCAGTTCTTC. This codes for CASSSRQGARNEQFF.

V and J are TRBV12-5 and TRBJ1-1, with 7 bases identical to TRBD1. The junction had 9 bases not matched to a gene; V was cut back by 4 bases and J by 10 bases. This CDR3 has 13 amino acids. CDR1 is LGHNT and CDR2 is FRNRAP in the germline V gene. The CDR3 DNA is TGTGCTAGTGGTTCCCATTTAGGGGGCTTAGCTTTCTTT. It yields the protein CASGSHLGGLAFF.

This chain joins TRBV28 and TRBJ2-4; D is ambiguous. Germline CDR1 reads MDHEN; CDR2 reads SYDVKM. V was clipped by 6 bases and J by 2 bases, with 11 bases between them. The CDR3 totals 14 residues. CDR3 sequence reads: CASSPPDTKNIQYF. The DNA for the CDR3 is TGTGCCAGCAGCCCCCCCGACACCAAAAACATTCAGTACTTC. The full variable domain, its missing parts supplied by reference TRBV28 and TRBJ2-4, is DVKVTQSSRYLVKRTGEKVFLECVQDMDHENMFWYRQDPGLGLRLIYFSYDVKMKEKGDIPEGYSVSREKKERFSLILESASTNQTSMYLCASSPPDTKNIQYFGAGTRLSVL.

This chain connects TRBV14 to TRBJ2-3; 8 nucleotides match TRBD2. Germline CDR1 SGHDN, CDR2 FVKESK. The V gene end was trimmed by 3 bases and the J gene end by 2 bases; junction bases not matched to a gene: 4. This CDR3 contains 15 residues. The CDR3 sequence is CASSQGAGATDTQYF. DNA of the CDR3: TGTGCCAGCAGCCAGGGAGCGGGGGCCACAGATACGCAGTATTTT.

This chain connects TRBV5-1 to TRBJ1-1; D is uncertain. The CDR3 is 14 amino acids. The V and J ends lost 2 bases and 3 bases respectively, with 11 bases between them. Germline CDR1 is SGHRS and CDR2 is YFSETQ. The chain's CDR3 is CASSLGSGYTEAFF. The CDR3 DNA is TGCGCCAGCAGCTTAGGGAGTGGTTACACTGAAGCTTTCTTT. The complete variable domain, with remaining parts taken from reference TRBV5-1 and TRBJ1-1, reads KAGVTQTPRYLIKTRGQQVTLSCSPISGHRSVSWYQQTPGQGLQFLFEYFSETQRNKGNFPGRFSGRQFSNSRSEMNVSTLELGDSALYLCASSLGSGYTEAFFGQGTRLTVV.

The chain carries TRBV30 and TRBJ1-5, with D possibly TRBD1 on 6 matching bases. The CDR3 runs 15 residues. In germline, CDR1 is GTSNPN, CDR2 SVGIG (reference sequence). V was trimmed by 0 bases and J by 6 bases, leaving 15 bases between them. The CDR3 region has the DNA TGTGCCTGGAGTGTACCTGGACAGTTCAGTCAGCCCCAGCATTTT. This encodes CAWSVPGQFSQPQHF.

This chain links TRBV10-3 with TRBJ1-2; 11 bases map to TRBD1. The CDR3 runs to 15 residues. The germline V gene encodes CDR1 ENHRY and CDR2 SYGVKD. V shed 5 bases and J 4 bases; nucleotides not matched to a gene: 6. The CDR3 reads CAISPGQGGPYGYTF. As DNA, the CDR3 is TGTGCCATCAGTCCGGGACAGGGGGGACCCTATGGCTACACCTTC.

The chain recombines TRBV28 with TRBJ1-2; D remains ambiguous. The CDR3 contains 12 residues. V lost 6 bases and J 8 bases, leaving 13 bases between the germline ends. Germline lookup yields CDR1 MDHEN and CDR2 SYDVKM. CDR3 DNA sequence: TGTGCCAGCAGCCCCGTGGACCAGGGCTACACCTTC. Translated: CASSPVDQGYTF.

This clone showed up just a few times. The chain has TRBV5-4 and TRBJ2-1; TRBD1 agrees at 7 bases. This CDR3 spans 15 amino acids. V was pared by 0 bases and J by 2 bases, with 2 bases of the junction left unmatched. Germline CDR1 and CDR2: SGHNT and YYREEE (reference sequence). CDR3 sequence reads: CASSLGQGTYNEQFF. In nucleotides, the CDR3 is TGTGCCAGCAGCTTGGGACAGGGTACCTACAATGAGCAGTTCTTC.